Here is one T cell receptor beta chain with its context. What it binds is not known. Random hexamers were used to reverse transcribe the RNA input (about 0.5 to 1 ug). TCRdb independently ran MiXCR on the immunoSEQ multiplex PCR reads; one entry per CDR3 protein. Among 100,000 to 150,000 distinct CDR3 sequences, around 94% were seen once, and the ten largest hold approximately 0.2%. The data originate from a study of CD8 T cells in Susac syndrome. Whole-study findings and limits: The study identified about seventeen and five Susac-specific public clones in total CD8+ and CD8+ TEMRA repertoires.

Germline V gene sequence: CDR1 MDHEN, CDR2 SYDVKM. There are 14 residues in the CDR3. Trimming shortened V by 3 bases and J by 3 bases, and 11 bases separated the two germline ends. The sequence was obtained from a human donor with Susac syndrome. The gene calls are TRBV28 and TRBJ1-1; no definite D call. Sequencing used CD8+ T cells from PBMCs. This chain's CDR3 is CASSLAAYDTEAFF. The CDR3, as DNA: TGTGCCAGCAGTTTGGCCGCGTACGACACTGAAGCTTTCTTT. Full variable domain (missing parts from reference TRBV28 and TRBJ1-1): DVKVTQSSRYLVKRTGEKVFLECVQDMDHENMFWYRQDPGLGLRLIYFSYDVKMKEKGDIPEGYSVSREKKERFSLILESASTNQTSMYLCASSLAAYDTEAFFGQGTRLTVV.